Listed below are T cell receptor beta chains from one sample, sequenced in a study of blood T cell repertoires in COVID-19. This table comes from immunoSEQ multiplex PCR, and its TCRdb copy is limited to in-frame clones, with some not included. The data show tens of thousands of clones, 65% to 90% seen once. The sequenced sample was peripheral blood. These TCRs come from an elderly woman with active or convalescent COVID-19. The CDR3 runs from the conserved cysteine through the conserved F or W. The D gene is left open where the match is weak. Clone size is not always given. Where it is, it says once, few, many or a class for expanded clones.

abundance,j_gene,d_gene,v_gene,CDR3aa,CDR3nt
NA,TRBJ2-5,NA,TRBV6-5,CASSLGRAQETQYF,TGTGCCAGCAGTTTAGGGCGGGCCCAAGAGACCCAGTACTTC
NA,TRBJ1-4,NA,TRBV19,CASSTGGAGSGEKLFF,TGTGCCAGTAGTACCGGAGGGGCAGGGAGTGGTGAAAAACTGTTTTTT
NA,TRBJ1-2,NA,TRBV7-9,CASSSENYGYTF,TGTGCCAGCAGCTCAGAAAACTATGGCTACACCTTC
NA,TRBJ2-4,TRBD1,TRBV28,CASSLGGQGQIQYF,TGTGCCAGCAGTTTGGGGGGACAGGGCCAGATTCAGTACTTC
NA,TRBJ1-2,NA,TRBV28,CASSLYEGYTF,TGTGCCAGCAGTTTATATGAGGGCTACACCTTC
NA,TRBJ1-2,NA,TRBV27,CASSFSQGRYGYTF,TGTGCCAGCAGTTTCTCACAGGGCCGCTATGGCTACACCTTC
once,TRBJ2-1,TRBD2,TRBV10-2,CASTGGSYNEQFF,TGCGCCAGCACGGGGGGCTCCTACAATGAGCAGTTCTTC
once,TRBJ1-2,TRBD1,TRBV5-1,CASSFWTGEYMYGYTF,TGCGCCAGCAGCTTCTGGACAGGGGAGTATATGTATGGCTACACCTTC
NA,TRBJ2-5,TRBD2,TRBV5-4,CASSTSGREETQYF,TGTGCCAGCAGCACTAGCGGACGTGAAGAGACCCAGTACTTC
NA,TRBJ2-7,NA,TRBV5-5,CASSPWTGSSYEQYF,TGTGCCAGCAGCCCATGGACTGGGAGCTCCTACGAGCAGTACTTC
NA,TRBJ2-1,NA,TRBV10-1,CASSESSITEQFF,TGCGCCAGCAGTGAATCTAGCATCACTGAGCAGTTCTTC
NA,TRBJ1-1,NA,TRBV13,CASSFSEGNTEAFF,TGTGCCAGCAGCTTTTCAGAGGGGAACACTGAAGCTTTCTTT
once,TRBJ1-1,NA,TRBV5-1,CASSLAPQYTEAFF,TGCGCCAGCAGCTTGGCCCCGCAGTACACTGAAGCTTTCTTT
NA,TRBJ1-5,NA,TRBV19,CASSTGTYSNQPQHF,TGTGCCAGTAGTACAGGGACATATAGCAATCAGCCCCAGCATTTT
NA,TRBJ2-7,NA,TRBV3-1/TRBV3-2,CASSPYAGYEQYF,TGTGCCAGCAGCCCCTATGCGGGCTACGAGCAGTACTTC
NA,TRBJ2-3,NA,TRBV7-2,CASSLRDTQYF,TGTGCCAGCAGCTTGAGAGATACGCAGTATTTT
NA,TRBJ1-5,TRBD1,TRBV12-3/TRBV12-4,CASSLQAGGPQHF,TGTGCCAGCAGTTTACAGGCAGGGGGGCCCCAGCATTTT
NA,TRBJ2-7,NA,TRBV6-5,CASSYSTGFYEQYF,TGTGCCAGCAGTTACTCTACAGGATTCTACGAGCAGTACTTC
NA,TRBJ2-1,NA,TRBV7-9,CASSPIRGSEQFF,TGTGCCAGCAGCCCAATTCGCGGTAGCGAGCAGTTCTTC
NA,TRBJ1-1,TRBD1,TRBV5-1,CASSLQSGTGETEAFF,TGCGCCAGCAGCCTACAATCCGGGACAGGAGAGACTGAAGCTTTCTTT
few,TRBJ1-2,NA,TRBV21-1,CASSKDQGSYGYTF,TGTGCCAGCAGCAAAGATCAGGGCTCCTATGGCTACACCTTC
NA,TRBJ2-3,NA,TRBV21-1,CASSKAGLVRPFTDTQYF,TGTGCCAGCAGCAAAGCGGGACTAGTCCGACCCTTCACAGATACGCAGTATTTT
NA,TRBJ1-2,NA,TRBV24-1,CATSDWDFGGYGYTF,TGTGCCACCAGTGATTGGGACTTCGGGGGCTATGGCTACACCTTC
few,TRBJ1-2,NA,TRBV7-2,CASSRRVGSPVDGYTF,TGTGCCAGCAGCCGCAGGGTTGGTTCTCCGGTGGATGGCTACACCTTC
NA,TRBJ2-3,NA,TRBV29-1,CSSRGTGDTQYF,TGCAGCAGTAGGGGGACGGGAGATACGCAGTATTTT
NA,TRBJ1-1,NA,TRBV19,CASSIERVGWRNDEAFF,TGTGCCAGTAGTATAGAGAGGGTTGGATGGAGGAACGATGAAGCTTTCTTT
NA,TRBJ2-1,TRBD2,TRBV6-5,CASRLAGAGVNEQFF,TGTGCCAGCAGGCTAGCGGGGGCCGGCGTAAATGAGCAGTTCTTC
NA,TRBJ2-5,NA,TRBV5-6,CASSLAAGETQYF,TGTGCCAGCAGCTTGGCCGCAGGGGAGACCCAGTACTTC
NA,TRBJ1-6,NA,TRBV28,CASSFGSPLHF,TGTGCCAGCAGTTTTGGGAGTCCCCTCCACTTT
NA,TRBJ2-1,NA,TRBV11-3,CASSLNREGEQFF,TGTGCCAGCAGCCTTAACAGGGAAGGTGAGCAGTTCTTC
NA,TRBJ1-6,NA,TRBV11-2,CASSGNRVFAPLHF,TGTGCCAGCAGCGGGAACAGGGTTTTCGCACCCCTCCACTTT
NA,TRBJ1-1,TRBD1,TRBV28,CASSFPGGEAFF,TGTGCCAGCAGTTTTCCAGGGGGAGAGGCTTTCTTT
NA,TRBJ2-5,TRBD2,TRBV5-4,CASRVGGTTSETQYF,TGTGCCAGCAGGGTCGGGGGGACCACCAGTGAGACCCAGTACTTC
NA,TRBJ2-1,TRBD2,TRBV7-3,CASSSGKEQFF,TGTGCCAGCAGTAGCGGGAAAGAGCAGTTCTTC
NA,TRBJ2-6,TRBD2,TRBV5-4,CASSQGLAGSSGANVLTF,TGTGCCAGCAGCCAGGGACTAGCGGGAAGCTCTGGGGCCAACGTCCTGACTTTC
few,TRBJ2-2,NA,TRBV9,CASSFLEGVGRTGELFF,TGTGCCAGCAGCTTTCTAGAGGGGGTTGGGCGTACCGGGGAGCTGTTTTTT
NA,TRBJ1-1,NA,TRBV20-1,CSASYSLNTEAFF,TGCAGTGCTAGTTACAGCCTGAACACTGAAGCTTTCTTT